This paragraph reports one TCR beta chain. This CDR3 is built from 12 residues. Trimming pared 5 bases from V and 3 bases from J, leaving 8 bases between. CDR1 is MNHNY, CDR2 SVGAGI, per germline (reference sequence). The study ran its PCR with 60 Vbeta and 13 Jbeta primers. The table came from immunoSEQ multiplex PCR; TCRdb's copy has only in-frame clones and leaves some out. The sample yields roughly 130,000 clones, more than 80% seen once. This entry is derived from a study of cytomegalovirus exposure and HLA in healthy donors. The sequenced sample consisted of PBMCs. The origin of this receptor is a man aged 35 to 55 in good health and CMV-seronegative. The genes are TRBV6-6 and TRBJ2-7; no definite D call. CDR3 in DNA: TGTGCCAGCAGTCCGAGTCGCTACGAGCAGTACTTC. It translates to CASSPSRYEQYF.